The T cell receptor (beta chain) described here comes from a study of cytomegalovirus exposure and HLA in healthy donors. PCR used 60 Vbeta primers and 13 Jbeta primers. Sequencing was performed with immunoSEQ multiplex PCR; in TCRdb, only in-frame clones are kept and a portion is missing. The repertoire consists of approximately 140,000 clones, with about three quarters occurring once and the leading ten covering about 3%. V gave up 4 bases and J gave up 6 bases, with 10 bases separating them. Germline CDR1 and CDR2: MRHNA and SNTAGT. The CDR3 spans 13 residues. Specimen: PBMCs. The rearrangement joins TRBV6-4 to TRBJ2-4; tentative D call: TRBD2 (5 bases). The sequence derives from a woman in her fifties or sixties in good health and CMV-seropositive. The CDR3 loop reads CASSASAGNIQYF. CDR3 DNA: TGTGCCAGCAGTGCGTCGGCGGGAAACATTCAGTACTTC.